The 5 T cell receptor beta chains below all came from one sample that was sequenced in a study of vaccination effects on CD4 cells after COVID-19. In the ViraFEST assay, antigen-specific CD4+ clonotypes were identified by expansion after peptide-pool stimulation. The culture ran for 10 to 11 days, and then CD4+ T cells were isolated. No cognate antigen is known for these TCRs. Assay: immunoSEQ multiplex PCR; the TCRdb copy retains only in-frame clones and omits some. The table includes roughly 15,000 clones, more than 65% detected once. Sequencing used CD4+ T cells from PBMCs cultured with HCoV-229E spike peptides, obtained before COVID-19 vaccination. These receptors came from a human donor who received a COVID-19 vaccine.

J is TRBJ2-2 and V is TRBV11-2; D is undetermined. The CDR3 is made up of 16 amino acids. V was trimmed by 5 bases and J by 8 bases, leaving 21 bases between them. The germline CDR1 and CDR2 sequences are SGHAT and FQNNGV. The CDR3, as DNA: TGTGCCAGCAGCCTCCGACTCGTGGCGTCAGGAGGGGAGCTGTTTTTT. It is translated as CASSLRLVASGGELFF.

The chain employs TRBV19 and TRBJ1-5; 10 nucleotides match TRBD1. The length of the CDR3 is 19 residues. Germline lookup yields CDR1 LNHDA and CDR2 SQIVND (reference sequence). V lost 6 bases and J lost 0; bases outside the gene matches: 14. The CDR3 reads CASSPQTGGVKGSNQPQHF. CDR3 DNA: TGTGCCAGTAGCCCACAGACAGGGGGCGTTAAGGGTAGCAATCAGCCCCAGCATTTT.

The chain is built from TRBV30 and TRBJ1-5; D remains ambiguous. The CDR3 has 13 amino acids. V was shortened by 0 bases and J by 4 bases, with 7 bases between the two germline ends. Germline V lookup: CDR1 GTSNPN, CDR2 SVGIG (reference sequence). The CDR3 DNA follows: TGTGCCTGGAGTGTGCAGGCTAATCAGCCCCAGCATTTT. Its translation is CAWSVQANQPQHF.

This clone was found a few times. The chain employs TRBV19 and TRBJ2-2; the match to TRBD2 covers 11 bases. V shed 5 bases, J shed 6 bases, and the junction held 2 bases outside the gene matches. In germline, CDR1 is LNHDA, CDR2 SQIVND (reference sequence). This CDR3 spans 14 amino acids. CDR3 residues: CASSGLAGPGELFF. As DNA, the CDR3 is TGTGCCAGTAGTGGACTAGCGGGCCCCGGGGAGCTGTTTTTT. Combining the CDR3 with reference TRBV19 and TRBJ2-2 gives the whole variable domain DGGITQSPKYLFRKEGQNVTLSCEQNLNHDAMYWYRQDPGQGLRLIYYSQIVNDFQKGDIAEGYSVSREKKESFPLTVTSAQKNPTAFYLCASSGLAGPGELFFGEGSRLTVL.

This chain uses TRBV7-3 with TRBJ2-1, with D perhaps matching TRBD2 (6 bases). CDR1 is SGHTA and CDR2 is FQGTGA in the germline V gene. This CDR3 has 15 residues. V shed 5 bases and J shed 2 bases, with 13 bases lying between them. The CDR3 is CASSPPGLPYNEQFF. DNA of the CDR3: TGTGCCAGCAGCCCACCGGGACTTCCCTACAATGAGCAGTTCTTC.